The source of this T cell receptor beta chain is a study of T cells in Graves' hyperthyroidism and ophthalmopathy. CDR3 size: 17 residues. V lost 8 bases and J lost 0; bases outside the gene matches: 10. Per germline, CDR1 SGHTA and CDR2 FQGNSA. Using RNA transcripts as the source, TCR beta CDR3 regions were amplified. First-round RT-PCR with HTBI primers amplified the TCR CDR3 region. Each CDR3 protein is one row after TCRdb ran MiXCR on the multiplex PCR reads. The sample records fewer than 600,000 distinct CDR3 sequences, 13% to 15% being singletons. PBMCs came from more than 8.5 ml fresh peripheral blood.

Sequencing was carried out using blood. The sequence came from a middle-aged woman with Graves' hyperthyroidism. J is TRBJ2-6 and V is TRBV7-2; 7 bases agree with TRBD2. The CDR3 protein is CASGGSHGLSGANVLTF. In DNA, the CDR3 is TGTGCCAGCGGCGGGAGCCACGGCCTCTCTGGGGCCAACGTCCTGACTTTC.